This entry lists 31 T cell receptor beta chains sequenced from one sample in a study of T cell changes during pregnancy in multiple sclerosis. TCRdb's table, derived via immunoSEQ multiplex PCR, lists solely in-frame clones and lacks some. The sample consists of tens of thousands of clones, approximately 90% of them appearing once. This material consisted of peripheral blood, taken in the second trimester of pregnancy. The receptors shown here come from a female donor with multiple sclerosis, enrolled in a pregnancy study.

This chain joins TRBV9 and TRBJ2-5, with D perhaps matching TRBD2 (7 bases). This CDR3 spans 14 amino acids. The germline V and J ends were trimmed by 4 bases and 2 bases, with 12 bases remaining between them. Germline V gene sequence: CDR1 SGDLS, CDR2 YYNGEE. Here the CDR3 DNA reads TGTGCCAGCAGCCCGAGGGGGGGACAAGAGACCCAGTACTTC. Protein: CASSPRGGQETQYF.

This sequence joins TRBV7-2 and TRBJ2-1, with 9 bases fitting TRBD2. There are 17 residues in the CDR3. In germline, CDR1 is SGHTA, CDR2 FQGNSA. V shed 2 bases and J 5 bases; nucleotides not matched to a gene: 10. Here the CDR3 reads CASSLQSGRNGNNEQFF. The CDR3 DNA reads TGTGCCAGCAGCTTACAAAGCGGGAGGAACGGGAACAATGAGCAGTTCTTC.

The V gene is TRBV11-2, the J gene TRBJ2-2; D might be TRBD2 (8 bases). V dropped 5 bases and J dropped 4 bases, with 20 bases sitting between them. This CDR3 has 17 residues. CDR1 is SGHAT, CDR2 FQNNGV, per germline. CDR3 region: CASSIGRGLAATGELFF. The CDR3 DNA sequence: TGTGCCAGCAGCATCGGGAGGGGGCTAGCGGCCACCGGGGAGCTGTTTTTT.

The CDR3 nucleotides read TGTGCCAGCTCACCAACGGGTGGCACTGAAGCTTTCTTT. Translated: CASSPTGGTEAFF. The chain recombines TRBV18 with TRBJ1-1; the D is unclear. From germline, CDR1 is KGHSH and CDR2 LQKENI. The length of the CDR3 is 13 residues. Trimming removed 2 bases from V and 4 bases from J, with 8 bases in between. Full variable domain (remainder filled in from reference TRBV18 and TRBJ1-1): NAGVMQNPRHLVRRRGQEARLRCSPMKGHSHVYWYRQLPEEGLKFMVYLQKENIIDESGMPKERFSAEFPKEGPSILRIQQVVRGDSAAYFCASSPTGGTEAFFGQGTRLTVV.

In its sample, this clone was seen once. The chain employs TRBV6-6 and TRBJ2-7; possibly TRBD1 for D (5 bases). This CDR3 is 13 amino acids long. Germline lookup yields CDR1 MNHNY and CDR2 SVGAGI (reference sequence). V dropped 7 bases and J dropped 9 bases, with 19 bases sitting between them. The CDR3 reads CASIPDSLERQYF. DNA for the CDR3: TGTGCCAGCATTCCAGACAGCCTTGAGCGGCAGTACTTC.

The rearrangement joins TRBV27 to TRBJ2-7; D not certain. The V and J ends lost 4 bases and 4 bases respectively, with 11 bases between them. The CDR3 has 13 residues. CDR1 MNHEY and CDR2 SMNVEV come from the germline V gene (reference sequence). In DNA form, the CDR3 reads TGTGCCAGCAGTTCCCTATCTATGTACGAGCAGTACTTC. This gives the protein CASSSLSMYEQYF.

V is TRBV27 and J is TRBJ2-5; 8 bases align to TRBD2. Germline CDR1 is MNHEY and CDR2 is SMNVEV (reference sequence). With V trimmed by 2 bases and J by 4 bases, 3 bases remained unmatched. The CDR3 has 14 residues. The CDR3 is CASSLTGGLETQYF. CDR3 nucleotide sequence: TGTGCCAGCAGTTTAACGGGGGGGCTAGAGACCCAGTACTTC.

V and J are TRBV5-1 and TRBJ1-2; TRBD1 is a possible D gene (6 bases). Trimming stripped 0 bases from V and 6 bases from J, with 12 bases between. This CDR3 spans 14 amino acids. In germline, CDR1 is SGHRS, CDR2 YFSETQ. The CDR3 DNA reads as TGCGCCAGCAGCTTGGACACAGGGATGGATGGCTACACCTTC. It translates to CASSLDTGMDGYTF.

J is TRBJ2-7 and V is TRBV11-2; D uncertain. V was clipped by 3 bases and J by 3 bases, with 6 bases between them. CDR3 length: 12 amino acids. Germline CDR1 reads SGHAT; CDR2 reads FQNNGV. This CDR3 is CASSLQFYEQYF. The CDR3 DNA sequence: TGTGCCAGCAGCTTGCAGTTCTACGAGCAGTACTTC.

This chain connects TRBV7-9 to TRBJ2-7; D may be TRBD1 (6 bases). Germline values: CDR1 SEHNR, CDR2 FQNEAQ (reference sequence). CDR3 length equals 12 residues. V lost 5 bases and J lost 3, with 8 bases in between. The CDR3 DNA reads TGTGCCAGCAGCGCACAGGGCTACGAGCAGTACTTC. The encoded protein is CASSAQGYEQYF.

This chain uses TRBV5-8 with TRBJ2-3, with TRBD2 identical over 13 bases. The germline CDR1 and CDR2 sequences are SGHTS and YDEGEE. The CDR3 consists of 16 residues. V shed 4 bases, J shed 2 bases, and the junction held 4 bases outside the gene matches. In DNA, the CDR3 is TGTGCCAGCAGCATCGGGACTAGCGGGGCCACAGATACGCAGTATTTT. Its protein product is CASSIGTSGATDTQYF.

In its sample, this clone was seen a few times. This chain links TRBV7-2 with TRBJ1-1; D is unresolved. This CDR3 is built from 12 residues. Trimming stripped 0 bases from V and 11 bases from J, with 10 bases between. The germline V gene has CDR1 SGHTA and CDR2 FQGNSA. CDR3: CASSLARGRAFF. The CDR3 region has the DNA TGTGCCAGCAGCTTAGCGAGAGGGCGGGCTTTCTTT.

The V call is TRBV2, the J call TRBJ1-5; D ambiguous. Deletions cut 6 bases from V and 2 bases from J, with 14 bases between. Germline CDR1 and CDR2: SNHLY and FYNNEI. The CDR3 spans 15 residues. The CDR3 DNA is TGTGCCAGCAGCGGGAGGCCCGGGGGCAATCAGCCCCAGCATTTT. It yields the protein CASSGRPGGNQPQHF.

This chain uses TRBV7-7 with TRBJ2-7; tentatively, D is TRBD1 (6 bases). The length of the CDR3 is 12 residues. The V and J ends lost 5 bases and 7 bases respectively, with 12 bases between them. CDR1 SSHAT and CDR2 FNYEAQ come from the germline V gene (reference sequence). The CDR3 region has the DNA TGTGCCAGCAGCATTGGGGGCGGGGAGCAGTACTTC. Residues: CASSIGGGEQYF.

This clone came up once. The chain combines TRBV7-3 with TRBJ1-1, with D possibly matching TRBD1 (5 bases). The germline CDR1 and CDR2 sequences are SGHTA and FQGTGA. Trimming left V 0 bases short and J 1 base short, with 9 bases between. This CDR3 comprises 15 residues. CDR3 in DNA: TGTGCCAGCAGCTTAACGGGGCAGCCGAACACTGAAGCTTTCTTT. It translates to CASSLTGQPNTEAFF.

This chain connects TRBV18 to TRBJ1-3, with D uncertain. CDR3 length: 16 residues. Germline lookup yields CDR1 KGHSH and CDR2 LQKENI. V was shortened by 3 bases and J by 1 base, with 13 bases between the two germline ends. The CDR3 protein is CASSPQGGGSGNTIYF. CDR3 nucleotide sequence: TGTGCCAGCTCACCTCAAGGAGGAGGGTCTGGAAACACCATATATTTT.

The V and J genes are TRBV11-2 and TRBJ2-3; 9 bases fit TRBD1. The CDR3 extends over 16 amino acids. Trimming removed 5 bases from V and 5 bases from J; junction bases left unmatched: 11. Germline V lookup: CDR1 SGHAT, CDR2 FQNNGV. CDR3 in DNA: TGTGCCAGCAGCCCGATCACAGGGGGCTTGGGAGATACGCAGTATTTT. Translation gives CASSPITGGLGDTQYF.

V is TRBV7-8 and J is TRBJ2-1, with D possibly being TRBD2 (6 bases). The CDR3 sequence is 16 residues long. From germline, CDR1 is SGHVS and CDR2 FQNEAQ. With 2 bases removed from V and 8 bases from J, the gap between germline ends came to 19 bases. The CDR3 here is CASSLFGPSVEHEQFF. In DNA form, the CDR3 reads TGTGCCAGCAGCTTATTCGGTCCTAGCGTGGAACATGAGCAGTTCTTC.

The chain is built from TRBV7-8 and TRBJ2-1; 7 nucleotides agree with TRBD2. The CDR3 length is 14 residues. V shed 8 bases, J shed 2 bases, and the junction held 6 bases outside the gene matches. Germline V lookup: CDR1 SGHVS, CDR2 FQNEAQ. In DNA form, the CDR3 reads TGTGCCAGCGTGGGGGGGATAGCCTACAATGAGCAGTTCTTC. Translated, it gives CASVGGIAYNEQFF.

CDR3 coding DNA: TGTGCCAGCAGCTTGAGTTATACGGGACAGGCCACAGATACGCAGTATTTT. Translation: CASSLSYTGQATDTQYF. The rearrangement links TRBV5-8 to TRBJ2-3; 8 bases map to TRBD1. CDR1 is SGHTS and CDR2 is YDEGEE in the germline V gene. Unmatched junction bases numbered 9, after V lost 1 base and J lost 2 bases. The CDR3 is 17 amino acids.

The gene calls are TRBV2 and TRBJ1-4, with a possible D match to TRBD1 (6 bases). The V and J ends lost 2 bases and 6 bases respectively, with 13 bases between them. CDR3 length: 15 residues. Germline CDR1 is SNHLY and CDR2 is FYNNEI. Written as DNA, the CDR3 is TGTGCCAGCAGTGAAACAGGGATAATGGATGAAAAACTGTTTTTT. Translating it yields CASSETGIMDEKLFF.

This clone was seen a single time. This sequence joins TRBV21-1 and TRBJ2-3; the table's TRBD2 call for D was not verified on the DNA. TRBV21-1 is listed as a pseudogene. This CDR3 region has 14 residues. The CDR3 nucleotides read TGTGCCAGCAGCCTCCGAGGGGAGGCTGATACGCAGTATTTT. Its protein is CASSLRGEADTQYF.

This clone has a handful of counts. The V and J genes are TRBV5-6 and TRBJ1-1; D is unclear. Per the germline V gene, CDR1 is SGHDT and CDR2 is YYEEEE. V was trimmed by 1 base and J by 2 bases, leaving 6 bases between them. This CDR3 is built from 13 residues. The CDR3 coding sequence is TGTGCCAGCAGCTTGACAGCCAACACTGAAGCTTTCTTT. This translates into CASSLTANTEAFF.

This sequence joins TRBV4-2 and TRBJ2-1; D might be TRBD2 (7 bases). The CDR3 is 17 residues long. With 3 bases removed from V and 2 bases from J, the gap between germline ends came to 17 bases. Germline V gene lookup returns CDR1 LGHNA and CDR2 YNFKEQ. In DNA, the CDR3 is TGTGCCAGCAGCCAGGGACCTGGGGGGGGCCCCTACAATGAGCAGTTCTTC. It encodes CASSQGPGGGPYNEQFF.

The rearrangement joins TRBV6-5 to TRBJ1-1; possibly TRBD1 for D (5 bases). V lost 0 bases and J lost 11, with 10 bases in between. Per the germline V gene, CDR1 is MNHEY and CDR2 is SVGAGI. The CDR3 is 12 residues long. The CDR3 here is CASSYSGVIAFF. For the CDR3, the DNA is TGTGCCAGCAGTTACTCAGGGGTAATCGCTTTCTTT.

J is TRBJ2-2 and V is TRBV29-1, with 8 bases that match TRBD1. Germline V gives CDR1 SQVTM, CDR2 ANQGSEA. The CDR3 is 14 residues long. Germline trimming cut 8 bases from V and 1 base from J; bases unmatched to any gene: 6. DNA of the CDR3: TGCAGCTTCAAGGGACAGGTGAACACCGGGGAGCTGTTTTTT. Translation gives CSFKGQVNTGELFF.

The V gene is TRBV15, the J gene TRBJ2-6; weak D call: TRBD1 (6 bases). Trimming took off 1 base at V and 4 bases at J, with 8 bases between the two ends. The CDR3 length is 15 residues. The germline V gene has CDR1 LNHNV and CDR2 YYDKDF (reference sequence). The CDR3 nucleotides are TGTGCCACCAGCAGAGCAGGGGCCGGGGCCAACGTCCTGACTTTC. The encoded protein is CATSRAGAGANVLTF.

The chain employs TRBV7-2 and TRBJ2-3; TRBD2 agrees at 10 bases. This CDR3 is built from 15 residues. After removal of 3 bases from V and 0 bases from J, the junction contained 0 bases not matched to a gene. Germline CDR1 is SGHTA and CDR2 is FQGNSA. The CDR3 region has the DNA TGTGCCAGCAGCTTTAGCGGGGGGAGCACAGATACGCAGTATTTT. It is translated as CASSFSGGSTDTQYF.

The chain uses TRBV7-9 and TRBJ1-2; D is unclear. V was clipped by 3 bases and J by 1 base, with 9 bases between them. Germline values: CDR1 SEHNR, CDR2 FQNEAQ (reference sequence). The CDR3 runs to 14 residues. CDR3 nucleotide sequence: TGTGCCAGCAGCTTCTATCCGGGTAACTATGGCTACACCTTC. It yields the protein CASSFYPGNYGYTF.

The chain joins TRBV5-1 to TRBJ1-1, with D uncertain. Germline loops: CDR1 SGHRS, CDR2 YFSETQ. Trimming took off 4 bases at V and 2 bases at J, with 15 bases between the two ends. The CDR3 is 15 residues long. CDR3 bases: TGCGCCAGCAGCATCTTCGGACTACCTAACACTGAAGCTTTCTTT. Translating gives CASSIFGLPNTEAFF.

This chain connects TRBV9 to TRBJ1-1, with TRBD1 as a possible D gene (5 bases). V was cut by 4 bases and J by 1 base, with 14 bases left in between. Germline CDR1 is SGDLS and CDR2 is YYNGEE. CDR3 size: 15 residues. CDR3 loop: CASSSTTVGNTEAFF. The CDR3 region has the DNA TGTGCCAGCAGCTCCACGACAGTTGGGAACACTGAAGCTTTCTTT.